Ten or more counts support the clone carrying this T cell receptor (beta chain). What it binds is not known. This sample is drawn from a study of T cells in Graves' hyperthyroidism and ophthalmopathy. Overall study results and limits: Ophthalmopathy, which appeared later, was predicted by the model a median around 6.5 months before onset.

What was amplified from RNA transcripts were TCR beta CDR3 regions. HTBI primers were the set used in a first-round RT-PCR of the TCR CDR3. TCRdb analysed the multiplex PCR reads with MiXCR anew, one entry per CDR3 protein. The table shows roughly 180,000 distinct CDR3 sequences, with about 15% occurring only once. The study defined stable Graves' hyperthyroidism as no ophthalmopathy progression within 18 months. PBMCs were derived from 7.5 to 10 ml fresh peripheral blood. The CDR3 sequence is 12 residues long. The germline V gene has CDR1 SGHTA and CDR2 FQGNSA. Trimming stripped 3 bases from V and 4 bases from J, with 6 bases between.

The TCR originated in a woman in her 50s with Graves' hyperthyroidism. This rearrangement joins TRBV7-2 to TRBJ2-5; possibly TRBD2 for D (5 bases). Sequencing was performed on blood. Here the CDR3 reads CASSLDLETQYF. Written as DNA, the CDR3 is TGTGCCAGCAGCTTGGACTTAGAGACCCAGTACTTC.